This TCR beta chain was profiled in a study of blood T cell repertoires in COVID-19. V gave up 6 bases and J gave up 1 base; unmatched junction bases: 5. Germline CDR1 MNHEY, CDR2 SVGAGI. This CDR3 contains 15 residues. Authors' methods: Quantification of nucleated cells was approximated via reference gene primer amplification. Clones were read by immunoSEQ multiplex PCR, and TCRdb kept only the in-frame ones, dropping some. V, J and clone size were drawn from that table, and D and trimming were deduced from the DNA. The table shows about 180,000 clones, with about nine tenths occurring only once. Sequenced input: peripheral blood. This clonotype was obtained from a man between 18 and 35 years old who had recovered from COVID-19. The rearrangement uses TRBV6-5 and TRBJ1-5; 8 nucleotides align to TRBD1. The CDR3 region is CASRPGGRSNQPQHF. The DNA of the CDR3 is TGTGCCAGCAGGCCAGGGGGCAGGAGCAATCAGCCCCAGCATTTT.